Here is one T cell receptor (beta chain) with its context. Antigen specificity is unknown. The junction departs from the called germline gene at one end, perhaps through a read error. The data belong to a study of breast tumors, draining lymph nodes, adjacent tissues. The CDR3 contains 9 residues. Germline values: CDR1 SGHDN, CDR2 FVKESK. General observations from the study: Tumor and nontumor repertoires were significantly more similar in luminal-like than in basal-like breast cancer. Tumor repertoires ranked between lymph nodes and nontumor tissue in diversity, with V and J gene preferences.

TCRdb independently ran MiXCR on the multiplex PCR reads; one entry per CDR3 protein. The sample contains over 200,000 distinct CDR3 sequences, about a third of which appear only once. Axillary draining lymph nodes of breast cancer patients supplied the node samples. The chain combines TRBV14 with TRBJ1-2; D remains ambiguous. Sequencing input: axillary lymph node tissue. The TCR was taken from a female donor with breast cancer. Some clones in this sample may be carry-over from other donors' samples. This CDR3 is CASSAGYAF. CDR3 coding DNA: TGTGCCAGCAGCGCGGGCTACGCCTTC. The variable domain in full, completed from reference TRBV14 and TRBJ1-2, reads EAGVTQFPSHSVIEKGQTVTLRCDPISGHDNLYWYRRVMGKEIKFLLHFVKESKQDESGMPNNRFLAERTGGTYSTLKVQPAELEDSGVYFCASSAGYAFGSGTRLTVV.